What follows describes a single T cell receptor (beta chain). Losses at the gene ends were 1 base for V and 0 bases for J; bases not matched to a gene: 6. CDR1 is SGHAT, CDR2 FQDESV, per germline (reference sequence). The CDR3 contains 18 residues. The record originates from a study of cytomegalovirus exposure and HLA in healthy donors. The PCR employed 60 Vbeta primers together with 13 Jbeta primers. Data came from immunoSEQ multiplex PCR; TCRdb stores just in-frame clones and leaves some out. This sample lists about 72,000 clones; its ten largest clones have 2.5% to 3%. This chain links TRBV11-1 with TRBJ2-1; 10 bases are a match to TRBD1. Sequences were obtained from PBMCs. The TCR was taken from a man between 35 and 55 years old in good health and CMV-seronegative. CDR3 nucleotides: TGTGCCAGCAGCTTAGTTGGGACAGGGGCTAGCTCCTACAATGAGCAGTTCTTC. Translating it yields CASSLVGTGASSYNEQFF.